This T cell receptor beta chain was captured in a study of shared T cell receptors in the human thymus. CDR3 length: 15 residues. Germline V CDR1 and CDR2: SGHVS, FNYEAQ. Germline trimming cut 5 bases from V and 5 bases from J; bases unmatched to any gene: 6. Sequencing used immunoSEQ multiplex PCR; TCRdb keeps in-frame clones, though not all of them. The sample shows over 350,000 clones, just under 95% of them seen only once. This TCR derives from a human donor. The chain uses TRBV7-6 and TRBJ2-1; the match to TRBD1 covers 10 bases. Sequenced: thymocytes. The CDR3 reads CASSNSGTGDNEQFF. The CDR3 region has the DNA TGTGCCAGCAGCAACTCCGGGACAGGGGACAATGAGCAGTTCTTC.